Listed below are T cell receptor beta chains from one sample, sequenced in a study of T cell responses to AZD1222 COVID-19 vaccine. TCRdb's copy holds only in-frame clones and misses some; the assay was immunoSEQ multiplex PCR. The sample yields 90,000 to 100,000 clones, roughly 90% seen once. The sample in question was peripheral blood, obtained 28 days after the second AZD1222 dose. Receptor source: an adult who received the AZD1222 COVID-19 vaccine. Both conserved end residues are part of each CDR3. A D gene is named only where the DNA matches it firmly. The size of a clone is reported for some rows only, either as once, few or many, or as a class for expanded clones.

clone_size,v_call,j_call,d_call,cdr3_aa,cdr3_nt
.,TRBV4-2,TRBJ2-2,TRBD2,CASSQLPGTSGSTGELFF,TGTGCCAGCAGCCAGCTTCCCGGGACTAGCGGGAGCACCGGGGAGCTGTTTTTT
.,TRBV5-4,TRBJ2-1,TRBD1,CASSFGTDRNEQFF,TGTGCCAGCAGCTTCGGGACAGATAGGAATGAGCAGTTCTTC
.,TRBV5-1,TRBJ1-4,.,CASSLGQFATNEKLFF,TGCGCCAGCAGCTTGGGGCAGTTTGCAACTAATGAAAAACTGTTTTTT
.,TRBV7-3,TRBJ1-6,.,CASSEQGSNSPLHF,TGTGCCAGCAGCGAACAGGGAAGCAATTCACCCCTCCACTTT
.,TRBV6-6,TRBJ1-1,.,CASSYPHTTGEAFF,TGTGCCAGCAGTTACCCGCACACCACAGGTGAAGCTTTCTTT
.,TRBV25-1,TRBJ1-1,.,CASSEGQWGNTEAFF,TGTGCCAGCAGTGAAGGACAGTGGGGAAACACTGAAGCTTTCTTT
.,TRBV28,TRBJ1-5,.,CASSSTFRGRDQPQHF,TGTGCCAGCAGTTCTACGTTCAGGGGACGGGATCAGCCCCAGCATTTT
.,TRBV7-8,TRBJ1-5,TRBD1,CASSLGTGDGQPQHF,TGTGCCAGCAGCTTAGGGACAGGGGACGGACAGCCCCAGCATTTT
once,TRBV3-1/TRBV3-2,TRBJ2-5,.,CASSQPNTGLETQYF,TGTGCCAGCAGCCAACCAAATACGGGGCTGGAGACCCAGTACTTC
few,TRBV7-8,TRBJ2-1,.,CASSPTRAGALSEQFF,TGTGCCAGCAGCCCTACGCGCGCCGGGGCTCTCAGTGAGCAGTTCTTC
.,TRBV30,TRBJ2-7,.,CAWGRLLQSEQYF,TGTGCCTGGGGTCGACTCTTGCAGAGTGAGCAGTACTTC
.,TRBV6-5,TRBJ2-1,TRBD1,CASLLDRGKYNEQFF,TGTGCCAGCCTCTTGGACAGGGGAAAATACAATGAGCAGTTCTTC
.,TRBV19,TRBJ2-5,TRBD1,CASGQGKWETQYF,TGTGCCAGTGGACAGGGGAAGTGGGAGACCCAGTACTTC
.,TRBV7-6,TRBJ2-3,TRBD1,CASSSGQGSMNTQYF,TGTGCCAGCAGCTCTGGACAGGGGAGCATGAATACGCAGTATTTT
few,TRBV3-1/TRBV3-2,TRBJ2-7,.,CASSQDRAYEQYF,TGTGCCAGCAGCCAGGACAGAGCCTACGAGCAGTACTTC
.,TRBV6-5,TRBJ2-7,TRBD1,CANSATGTGAKQYF,TGTGCCAACAGCGCCACCGGGACAGGGGCGAAGCAGTACTTC
.,TRBV6-5,TRBJ2-1,.,CASRGGEIYEQFF,TGTGCCAGCCGGGGCGGAGAGATCTATGAGCAGTTCTTC
.,TRBV29-1,TRBJ1-2,.,CSVEGEDGGDYGYTF,TGCAGCGTTGAAGGGGAGGACGGCGGGGACTATGGCTACACCTTC
.,TRBV21-1,TRBJ2-7,.,CASSRWAGGFYEQYF,TGTGCCAGCAGCCGCTGGGCGGGAGGGTTCTATGAGCAGTACTTC
few,TRBV21-1,TRBJ1-1,.,CASSKLAGRETEAFF,TGTGCCAGCAGCAAATTAGCAGGGAGGGAGACTGAAGCTTTCTTT